These T cell receptor beta chains were read from a single sample in a study of CD4 and CD8 cells across lung adenocarcinoma regions. Each CDR3 protein gets one entry after TCRdb re-called the PCR reads with MiXCR. The profile shows 5,500 to 7,000 distinct CDR3 sequences, roughly 50% of them singletons. The sequencing input was CD8+ T cells from the margin of a lung tumor. The receptor source for this set is a male donor with lung adenocarcinoma. The CD4 and CD8 labels of this study may be unreliable. Each CDR3 is given with its conserved first and last residue. The order of the fields is J gene, D gene, V gene, clone size, CDR3 protein, CDR3 DNA. The D gene is left open where the match is weak. Rows give clone size only sometimes, using once, few, many, or a class for an expanded clone.

>TRBJ1-3|NA|TRBV30|NA
CAWSVNSGNTIYF
TGTGCCTGGTCAGTCAACTCTGGAAACACCATATATTTT
>TRBJ2-1|NA|TRBV7-6|NA
CASSPGGEQFF
TGTGCCAGCAGCCCCGGAGGAGAGCAGTTCTTC
>TRBJ2-7|TRBD2|TRBV6-1|many
CASSLLAGGRVEYEQYF
TGTGCCAGCAGCCTCCTAGCGGGGGGGCGGGTAGAATACGAGCAGTACTTC
>TRBJ2-1|NA|TRBV6-1|NA
CASSPRGLAGYNEQFF
TGTGCCAGCAGTCCGAGGGGGCTAGCGGGCTACAATGAGCAGTTCTTC
>TRBJ2-3|NA|TRBV6-5|medium-sized
CASSYGRGPSTDTQYF
TGTGCCAGCAGTTACGGGCGGGGGCCTAGCACAGATACGCAGTATTTT
>TRBJ2-1|NA|TRBV27|NA
CASSLNYNEQFF
TGTGCCAGCAGTTTAAATTACAATGAGCAGTTCTTC
>TRBJ2-3|NA|TRBV28|NA
CASSTRSSTDTQYF
TGTGCCAGCAGTACCAGATCTAGCACAGATACGCAGTATTTT
>TRBJ2-1|NA|TRBV6-1|few
CASVAQDVDEQFF
TGTGCCAGCGTCGCCCAGGACGTGGATGAGCAGTTCTTC
>TRBJ2-4|TRBD2|TRBV10-1|NA
CARVPGGRAKNTQYF
TGCGCCCGCGTCCCGGGGGGGAGAGCCAAAAATACGCAGTATTTC
>TRBJ1-2|NA|TRBV6-1|many
CASSNWSGSGGYTF
TGTGCCAGCAGTAATTGGTCGGGGTCGGGAGGCTACACCTTC
>TRBJ2-1|NA|TRBV6-5|medium-sized
CASSYRRNSYNEQFF
TGTGCCAGCAGTTACCGGAGAAACTCCTACAATGAGCAGTTCTTC
>TRBJ2-1|NA|TRBV6-9|NA
CAGEGLTYNEQFF
TGTGCCGGAGAGGGCCTAACCTACAATGAGCAGTTCTTC
>TRBJ2-5|TRBD2|TRBV6-1|NA
CASSEVSGGAETQYF
TGTGCCAGCAGTGAAGTTAGCGGGGGGGCCGAGACCCAGTACTTC
>TRBJ2-7|TRBD1|TRBV27|NA
CASSSRQGSGEQYF
TGTGCCAGCAGTAGCCGACAGGGCTCTGGGGAGCAGTACTTC
>TRBJ2-7|NA|TRBV27|many
CASSPLDSRYEQYF
TGTGCCAGCAGTCCCCTCGACAGTCGCTACGAGCAGTACTTC
>TRBJ2-5|TRBD1|TRBV6-1|many
CASTIRGQGEETQYF
TGTGCCAGCACCATAAGGGGACAGGGAGAAGAGACCCAGTACTTC
>TRBJ2-7|TRBD1|TRBV6-1|medium-sized
CASTKGQGAVFSYEQYF
TGTGCCAGCACTAAGGGACAGGGGGCGGTTTTCTCCTACGAGCAGTACTTC
>TRBJ1-6|NA|TRBV10-3|medium-sized
CAIRGWAYNSPLHF
TGTGCCATCCGAGGGTGGGCCTATAATTCACCCCTCCACTTT
>TRBJ1-4|TRBD1|TRBV6-1|NA
CASTGNTGDEKLFF
TGTGCCAGCACTGGCAACACAGGGGATGAAAAACTGTTTTTT
>TRBJ2-1|NA|TRBV6-1|NA
CASKALLPEGEQFF
TGTGCCAGCAAGGCCCTCTTGCCCGAGGGTGAGCAGTTCTTC
>TRBJ2-5|TRBD2|TRBV4-1|NA
CASSQVAGVGGRDKDTQYF
TGCGCCAGCAGCCAAGTAGCGGGGGTGGGGGGCCGTGACAAAGACACTCAGTACTTC
>TRBJ2-1|NA|TRBV10-1|NA
CASSEFGARVGHNEQFF
TGCGCCAGCAGTGAGTTCGGGGCCAGGGTCGGACACAATGAGCAGTTCTTC
>TRBJ2-7|NA|TRBV4-1|NA
CASSPGPTYEQYF
TGCGCCAGCAGCCCCGGACCGACCTACGAGCAGTACTTC
>TRBJ1-1|NA|TRBV6-1|many
CASSGGHGAGTEAFF
TGTGCCAGCAGTGGGGGTCATGGGGCAGGAACTGAAGCTTTCTTT